The 8 T cell receptor beta chains reported below all come from one sample, sequenced in a study of blood T cell repertoires in COVID-19. Some clones are missing from TCRdb's copy, which holds only in-frame ones; the method was immunoSEQ multiplex PCR. The profile shows around 200,000 clones, about nine tenths of them singletons. The specimen was peripheral blood. These receptors originate from a man between 65 and 85 years old with acute or convalescent COVID-19.

This chain connects TRBV6-1 to TRBJ1-4, with D unclear. Germline assignment: CDR1 MNHNS and CDR2 SASEGT. V gave up 3 bases and J gave up 8 bases, with 10 bases separating them. CDR3 length equals 13 residues. CDR3: CASSDPGTEKLFF. The DNA of the CDR3 is TGTGCCAGCAGTGATCCGGGAACGGAAAAACTGTTTTTT.

This clone came up once. The chain is built from TRBV28 and TRBJ1-6, with D perhaps matching TRBD1 (5 bases). Germline V gene data show CDR1 as MDHEN and CDR2 as SYDVKM. The V and J ends lost 6 bases and 9 bases respectively, with 21 bases between them. The CDR3 has 16 residues. CDR3 in amino acids: CASRLSPGGSSSPLHF. For the CDR3, the DNA is TGTGCCAGCAGACTCTCCCCGGGGGGTTCGAGTTCACCCCTCCACTTT. The whole variable domain, filled in from reference TRBV28 and TRBJ1-6, reads DVKVTQSSRYLVKRTGEKVFLECVQDMDHENMFWYRQDPGLGLRLIYFSYDVKMKEKGDIPEGYSVSREKKERFSLILESASTNQTSMYLCASRLSPGGSSSPLHFGNGTRLTVT.

The rearrangement links TRBV3-1 (or the pseudogene TRBV3-2) to TRBJ1-1, with 7 bases aligning to TRBD1. The CDR3 loop spans 14 amino acids. The germline CDR1 and CDR2 sequences are LGHDT and YNNKEL (reference sequence). After removal of 5 bases from V and 7 bases from J, the junction contained 10 bases not matched to a gene. CDR3 in amino acids: CASSKTGTVLEAFF. In DNA form, the CDR3 reads TGTGCCAGCAGCAAAACCGGGACAGTGCTTGAAGCTTTCTTT.

The rearrangement uses TRBV5-1 and TRBJ2-1; 14 bases map to TRBD2. This CDR3 has 16 residues. Trimming took 2 bases from V and 5 from J; bases not matched to a gene: 3. Germline CDR1 SGHRS, CDR2 YFSETQ. The CDR3 DNA reads as TGCGCCAGCAGCTTCCGACTAGCGGGAGGGGACAATGAGCAGTTCTTC. Its translation is CASSFRLAGGDNEQFF.

This chain uses TRBV7-9 with TRBJ1-2, with a possible D match to TRBD1 (6 bases). Per the germline V gene, CDR1 is SEHNR and CDR2 is FQNEAQ (reference sequence). The germline V and J ends were trimmed by 5 bases and 8 bases, with 15 bases remaining between them. This CDR3 comprises 13 residues. The CDR3 region has the DNA TGTGCCAGCAGCCCCAGGGGAGAGGAAGGCTACACCTTC. Protein: CASSPRGEEGYTF.

V and J are TRBV7-8 and TRBJ2-3; tentatively, D is TRBD2 (6 bases). CDR3 length: 15 residues. Germline CDR1 and CDR2: SGHVS and FQNEAQ. V was shortened by 0 bases and J by 5 bases, with 12 bases between the two germline ends. In nucleotides, the CDR3 is TGTGCCAGCAGCTTAGCGTTAGCGGTGGGAGATACGCAGTATTTT. This gives the protein CASSLALAVGDTQYF.

This clone has just one count. The CDR3 region has the DNA TGCGCCAGCAGCTCGGGAACAGGGGTTTCACCCCTCCACTTT. Translated, it gives CASSSGTGVSPLHF. The rearrangement links TRBV5-1 to TRBJ1-6; 7 nucleotides align to TRBD1. V lost 3 bases and J lost 9; bases outside the gene matches: 6. This CDR3 comprises 14 residues. Germline V gene sequence: CDR1 SGHRS, CDR2 YFSETQ.

The chain carries TRBV28 and TRBJ2-4; TRBD1 might be the D (5 bases). The CDR3 extends over 15 amino acids. The germline gives CDR1 MDHEN, CDR2 SYDVKM. The germline V and J ends were trimmed by 11 bases and 0 bases, with 17 bases remaining between them. The CDR3 loop reads CASQGKTVAKNIQYF. The CDR3 DNA reads TGTGCCTCCCAGGGAAAGACAGTAGCCAAAAACATTCAGTACTTC.